This T cell receptor beta chain was identified during a study of tumor-infiltrating lymphocytes in primary liver carcinoma. At the level of the study: Both sexes were represented among patients, who were 30 to 69 years old. Findings of the study overall: Appearing in all five tumor regions was true of only about 7.5-25% of top clones. Among the pair types, tumor region pairs showed more overlap than tumor-adjacent and tumor-blood pairs.

TCR beta cDNA was prepared out of approximately 500 ng total RNA by means of a constant-region primer. Nested multiplex PCR, run for three rounds with slightly modified ARM-PCR, yielded TCR beta libraries. TRBV1-TRBV30 forward primers paired with a C-beta reverse primer drove the first two PCR rounds, about 9 cycles each. One entry per CDR3 protein results from TCRdb running MiXCR on the multiplex PCR reads. The sample carries more than 75,000 distinct CDR3 sequences, around 70% recorded once. Germline loops: CDR1 SGHAT, CDR2 FQNNGV. The CDR3 is 14 residues long, counting both termini. Unsorted bulk tissue (roughly 19-30 mg) underwent RNA and DNA co-extraction. Each tumor had five separate regions sampled. In its sample, this clonotype was seen a few times. What it recognizes is unknown. The conserved phenylalanine or tryptophan is not found at the CDR3 terminus, so this likely reflects a read error. Because the CDR3's place on the DNA is in doubt, the DNA is left out and the CDR3 is given as listed by TCRdb.

Material: liver tumor tissue from sampling region 1. The subset denotes: tumor region T1, superior pole. The receptor comes from a man in his forties with primary liver carcinoma and hepatitis B virus infection. The V gene is TRBV11-2, the J gene TRBJ1-2. The CDR3 sequence: CASSLGRQSYGYTL.